The T cell receptor beta chain described here comes from a study of cytotoxic CD8 clonotypes in ibrutinib-treated CLL. CDR1 MGHRA and CDR2 YSYEKL come from the germline V gene. There are 15 residues in the CDR3. Between the trimmed V and J ends, which lost 0 bases and 7 bases, there was a span of 16 bases. The assay was immunoSEQ multiplex PCR, and TCRdb's table has in-frame clones only and misses some. Here the sample spans about 29,000 clones, 75% to 80% being singletons. This TCR came from a human donor with chronic lymphocytic leukemia. The V and J genes are TRBV4-1 and TRBJ2-7, with D possibly being TRBD1 (7 bases). The sequences come from PBMCs, collected after 36 months of ibrutinib treatment. The chain's CDR3 is CASSQDEGGTDEQYF. Written as DNA, the CDR3 is TGCGCCAGCAGCCAAGATGAAGGGGGGACAGATGAGCAGTACTTC.